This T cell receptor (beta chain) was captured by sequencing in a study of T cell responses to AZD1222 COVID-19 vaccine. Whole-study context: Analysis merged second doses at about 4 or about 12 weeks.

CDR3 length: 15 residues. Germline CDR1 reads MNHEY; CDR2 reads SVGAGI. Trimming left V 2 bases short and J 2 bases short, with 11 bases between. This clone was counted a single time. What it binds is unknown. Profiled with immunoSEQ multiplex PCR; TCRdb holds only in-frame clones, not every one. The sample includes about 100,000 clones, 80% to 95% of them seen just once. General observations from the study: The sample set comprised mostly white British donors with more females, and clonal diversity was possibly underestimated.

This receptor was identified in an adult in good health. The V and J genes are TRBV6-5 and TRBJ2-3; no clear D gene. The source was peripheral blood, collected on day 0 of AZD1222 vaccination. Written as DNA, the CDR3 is TGTGCCAGCAGTTACCACACCGAGACCACAGATACGCAGTATTTT. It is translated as CASSYHTETTDTQYF.